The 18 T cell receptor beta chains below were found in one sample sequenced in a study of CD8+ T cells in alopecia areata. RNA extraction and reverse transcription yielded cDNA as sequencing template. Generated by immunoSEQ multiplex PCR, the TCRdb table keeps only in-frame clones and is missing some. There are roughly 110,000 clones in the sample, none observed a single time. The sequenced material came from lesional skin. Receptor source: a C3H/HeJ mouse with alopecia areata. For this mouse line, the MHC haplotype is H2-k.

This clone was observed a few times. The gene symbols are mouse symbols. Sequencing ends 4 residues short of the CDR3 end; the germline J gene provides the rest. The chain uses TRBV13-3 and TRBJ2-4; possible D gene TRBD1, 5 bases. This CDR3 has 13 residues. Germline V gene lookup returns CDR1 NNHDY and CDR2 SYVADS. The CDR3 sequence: CASRADNSNTLYF. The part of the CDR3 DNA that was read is TGTGCCAGCAGAGCGGACAATTCAAAC. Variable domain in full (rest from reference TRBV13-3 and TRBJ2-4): EAAVTQSPRSKVAVTGGKVTLSCHQTNNHDYMYWYRQDTGHGLRLIHYSYVADSTEKGDIPDGYKASRPSQENFSLILELASLSQTAVYFCASRADNSNTLYFGAGTRLSVL.

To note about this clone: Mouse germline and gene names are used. CDR3 loop: CTCSAAYRGGNERLFF. The DNA read from the CDR3 is TGCACCTGCAGTGCAGCCTACAGGGGAGGCAACGAA. V usage is TRBV1 and J usage is TRBJ1-4; 7 bases line up with TRBD1. Read sequence stops 4 residues before the CDR3 end, and the germline J gene provides the missing end. Germline lookup yields CDR1 NSQYPW and CDR2 LRSPGD (reference sequence). The CDR3 extends over 16 amino acids. V was clipped by 1 base and J by 4 bases; unmatched bases: 6. Combining the CDR3 with reference TRBV1 and TRBJ1-4 gives the whole variable domain VTLLEQNPRWRLVPRGQAVNLRCILKNSQYPWMSWYQQDLQKQLQWLFTLRSPGDKEVKSLPGADYLATRVTDTELRLQVANMSQGRTLYCTCSAAYRGGNERLFFGHGTKLSVL.

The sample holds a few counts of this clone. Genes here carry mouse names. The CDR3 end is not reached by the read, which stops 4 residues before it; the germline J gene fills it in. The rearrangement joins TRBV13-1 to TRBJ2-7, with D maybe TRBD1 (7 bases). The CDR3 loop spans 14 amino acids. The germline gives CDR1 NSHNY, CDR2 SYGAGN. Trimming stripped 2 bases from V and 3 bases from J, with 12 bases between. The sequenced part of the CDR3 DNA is TGTGCCAGCAGTGAGCCTCAGGGGGGCTAT. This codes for CASSEPQGGY. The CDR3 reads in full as CASSEPQGGYEQYF.

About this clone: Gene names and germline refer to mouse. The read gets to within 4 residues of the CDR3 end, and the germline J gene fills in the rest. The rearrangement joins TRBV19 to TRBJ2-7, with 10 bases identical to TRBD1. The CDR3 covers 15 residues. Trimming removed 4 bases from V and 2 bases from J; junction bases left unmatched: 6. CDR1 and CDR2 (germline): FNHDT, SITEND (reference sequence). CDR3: CASSPPGQGTYEQYF. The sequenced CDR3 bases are TGTGCCAGCAGTCCCCCGGGACAGGGGACCTAT.

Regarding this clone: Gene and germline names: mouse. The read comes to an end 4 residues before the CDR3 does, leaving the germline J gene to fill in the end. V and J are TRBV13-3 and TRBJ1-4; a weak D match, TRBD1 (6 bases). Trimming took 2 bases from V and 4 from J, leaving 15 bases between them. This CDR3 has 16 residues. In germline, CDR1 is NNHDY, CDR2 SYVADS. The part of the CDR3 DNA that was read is TGTGCCAGCAGTGAGGCCACAGGGAAGAGCAACGAA. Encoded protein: CASSEATGKSNE. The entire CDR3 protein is CASSEATGKSNERLFF.

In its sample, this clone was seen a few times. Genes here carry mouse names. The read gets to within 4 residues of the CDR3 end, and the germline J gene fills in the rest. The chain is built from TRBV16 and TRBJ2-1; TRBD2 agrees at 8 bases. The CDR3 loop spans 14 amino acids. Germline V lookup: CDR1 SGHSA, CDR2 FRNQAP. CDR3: CASSPLGGGAEQFF. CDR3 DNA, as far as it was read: TGTGCAAGCAGCCCGCTGGGGGGAGGGGCT.

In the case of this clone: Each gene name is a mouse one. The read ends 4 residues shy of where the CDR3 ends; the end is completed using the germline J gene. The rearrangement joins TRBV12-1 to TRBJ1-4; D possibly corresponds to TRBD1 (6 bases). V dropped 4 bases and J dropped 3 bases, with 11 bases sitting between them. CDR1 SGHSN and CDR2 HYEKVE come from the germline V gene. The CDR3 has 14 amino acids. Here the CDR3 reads CASSPGTTNERLFF. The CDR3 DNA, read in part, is TGTGCCAGCTCCCCCGGGACAACCAACGAA.

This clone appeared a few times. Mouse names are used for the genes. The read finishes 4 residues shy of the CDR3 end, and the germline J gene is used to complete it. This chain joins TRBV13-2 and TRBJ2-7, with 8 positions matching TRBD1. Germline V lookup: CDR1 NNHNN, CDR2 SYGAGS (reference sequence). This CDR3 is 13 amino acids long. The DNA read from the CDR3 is TGTGCCAGCGGTGGCCGGGACAGGTAT. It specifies CASGGRDRY. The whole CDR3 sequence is CASGGRDRYEQYF.

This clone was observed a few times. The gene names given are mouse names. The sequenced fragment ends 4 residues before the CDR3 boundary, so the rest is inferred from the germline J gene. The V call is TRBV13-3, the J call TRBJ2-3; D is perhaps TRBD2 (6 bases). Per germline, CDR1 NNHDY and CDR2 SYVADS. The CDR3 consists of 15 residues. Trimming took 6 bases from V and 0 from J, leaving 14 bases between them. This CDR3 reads CASTTGSSSAETLYF. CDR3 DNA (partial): TGTGCCAGCACCACTGGGTCGTCTAGTGCAGAA.

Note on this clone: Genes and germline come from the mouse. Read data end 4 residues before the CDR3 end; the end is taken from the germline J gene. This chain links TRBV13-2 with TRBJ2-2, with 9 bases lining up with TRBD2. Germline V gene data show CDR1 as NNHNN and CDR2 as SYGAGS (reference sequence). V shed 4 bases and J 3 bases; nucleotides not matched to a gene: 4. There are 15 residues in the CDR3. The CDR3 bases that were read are TGTGCCAGCGGTCCCTGGGGGGGGGACACCGGG. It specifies CASGPWGGDTG. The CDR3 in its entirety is CASGPWGGDTGQLYF.

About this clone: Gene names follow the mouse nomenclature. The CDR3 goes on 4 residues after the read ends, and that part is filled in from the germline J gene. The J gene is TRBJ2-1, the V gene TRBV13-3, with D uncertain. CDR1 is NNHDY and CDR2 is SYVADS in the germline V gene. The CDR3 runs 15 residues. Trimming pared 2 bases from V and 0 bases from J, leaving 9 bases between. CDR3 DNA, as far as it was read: TGTGCCAGCAGTGACCTAGACAATAACTATGCT. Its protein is CASSDLDNNYA. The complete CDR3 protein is CASSDLDNNYAEQFF.

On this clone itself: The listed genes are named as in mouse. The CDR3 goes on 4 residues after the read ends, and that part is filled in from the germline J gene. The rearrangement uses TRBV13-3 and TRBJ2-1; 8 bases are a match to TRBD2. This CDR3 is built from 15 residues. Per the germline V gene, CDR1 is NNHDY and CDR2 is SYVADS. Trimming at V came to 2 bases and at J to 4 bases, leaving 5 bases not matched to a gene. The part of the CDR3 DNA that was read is TGTGCCAGCAGTGAGGGGGGGGCCGGTTATGCT. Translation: CASSEGGAGYA. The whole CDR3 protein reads CASSEGGAGYAEQFF.

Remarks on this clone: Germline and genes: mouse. This CDR3 is CAWSLDKETLYF. Incomplete CDR3 DNA: TGTGCCTGGAGTCTGGACAAAGAA. The chain combines TRBV31 with TRBJ2-3; tentative D call: TRBD1 (5 bases). Coverage ceases 4 residues before the CDR3 finishes, and the germline J gene fills in the end. The CDR3 runs to 12 residues. Germline V gene sequence: CDR1 GKSSPN, CDR2 SITVG.

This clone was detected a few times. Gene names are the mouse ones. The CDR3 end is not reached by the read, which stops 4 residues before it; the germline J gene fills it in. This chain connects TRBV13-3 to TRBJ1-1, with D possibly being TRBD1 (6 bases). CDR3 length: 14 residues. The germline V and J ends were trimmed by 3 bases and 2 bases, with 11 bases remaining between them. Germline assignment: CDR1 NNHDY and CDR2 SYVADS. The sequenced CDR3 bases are TGTGCCAGCAGTGGCCGGGACACTAACACA. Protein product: CASSGRDTNT. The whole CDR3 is CASSGRDTNTEVFF.

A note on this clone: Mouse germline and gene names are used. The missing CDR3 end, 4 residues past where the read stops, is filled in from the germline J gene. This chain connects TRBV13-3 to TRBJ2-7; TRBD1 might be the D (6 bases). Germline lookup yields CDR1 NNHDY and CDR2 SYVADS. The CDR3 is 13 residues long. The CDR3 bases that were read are TGTGCCAGCAGGGCGGACAGCCTATAT. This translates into CASRADSLY. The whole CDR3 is CASRADSLYEQYF.

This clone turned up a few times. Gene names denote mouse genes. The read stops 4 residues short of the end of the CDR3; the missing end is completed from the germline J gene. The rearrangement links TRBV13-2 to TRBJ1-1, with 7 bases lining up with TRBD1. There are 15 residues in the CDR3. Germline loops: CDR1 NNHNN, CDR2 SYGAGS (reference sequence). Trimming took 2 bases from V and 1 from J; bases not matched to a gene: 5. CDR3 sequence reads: CASGEPSGGNTEVFF. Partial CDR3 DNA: TGTGCCAGCGGTGAACCCTCAGGGGGAAACACA.

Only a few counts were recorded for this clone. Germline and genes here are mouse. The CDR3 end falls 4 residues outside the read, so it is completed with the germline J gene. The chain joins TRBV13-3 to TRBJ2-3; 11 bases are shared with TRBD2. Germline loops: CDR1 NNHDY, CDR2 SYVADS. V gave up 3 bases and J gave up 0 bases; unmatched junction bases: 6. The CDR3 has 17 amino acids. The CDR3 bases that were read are TGTGCCAGCAGTGGGGGGACTGGGGGTCTGAGTGCAGAA. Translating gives CASSGGTGGLSAE. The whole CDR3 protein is CASSGGTGGLSAETLYF.

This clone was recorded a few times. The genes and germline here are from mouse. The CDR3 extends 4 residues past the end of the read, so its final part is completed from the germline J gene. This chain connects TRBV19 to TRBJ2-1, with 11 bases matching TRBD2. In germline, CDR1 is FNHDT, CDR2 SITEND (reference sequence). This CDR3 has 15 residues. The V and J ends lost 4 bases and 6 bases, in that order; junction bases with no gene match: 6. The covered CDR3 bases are TGTGCCAGCAGTGCCCGGACTGGGGGGAGTGCT. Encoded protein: CASSARTGGSA. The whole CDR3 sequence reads CASSARTGGSAEQFF. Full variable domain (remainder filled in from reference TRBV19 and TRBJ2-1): GGIITQTPKFLIGQEGQKLTLKCQQNFNHDTMYWYRQDSGKGLRLIYYSITENDLQKGDLSEGYDASREKKSSFSLTVTSAQKNEMAVFLCASSARTGGSAEQFFGPGTRLTVL.